This T cell receptor (beta chain) was observed in a study of cytomegalovirus exposure and HLA in healthy donors. The method was immunoSEQ multiplex PCR; TCRdb's version includes in-frame clones alone and lacks a portion of them. The table lists roughly 120,000 clones, approximately 89% of them singletons, with over 1.5% in the top ten. Germline V gene data show CDR1 as SNHLY and CDR2 as FYNNEI. The CDR3 covers 16 residues. Trimming removed 2 bases from V and 0 bases from J, with 13 bases in between. This clone is a singleton in its sample. The antigen remains unidentified. Findings and caveats of the study: The study put some 150 TCR beta chains on its list as cytomegalovirus-associated. Three chains tied to CMV proved CMV antigen-specific in vitro.

The clonotype comes from a woman younger than 30 in good health and CMV-seronegative. The chain recombines TRBV2 with TRBJ1-1; D unresolved. The sample consisted of PBMCs. CDR3 in DNA: TGTGCCAGCAGTGAATTTCGGTCCACCATGAACACTGAAGCTTTCTTT. Its translation: CASSEFRSTMNTEAFF.